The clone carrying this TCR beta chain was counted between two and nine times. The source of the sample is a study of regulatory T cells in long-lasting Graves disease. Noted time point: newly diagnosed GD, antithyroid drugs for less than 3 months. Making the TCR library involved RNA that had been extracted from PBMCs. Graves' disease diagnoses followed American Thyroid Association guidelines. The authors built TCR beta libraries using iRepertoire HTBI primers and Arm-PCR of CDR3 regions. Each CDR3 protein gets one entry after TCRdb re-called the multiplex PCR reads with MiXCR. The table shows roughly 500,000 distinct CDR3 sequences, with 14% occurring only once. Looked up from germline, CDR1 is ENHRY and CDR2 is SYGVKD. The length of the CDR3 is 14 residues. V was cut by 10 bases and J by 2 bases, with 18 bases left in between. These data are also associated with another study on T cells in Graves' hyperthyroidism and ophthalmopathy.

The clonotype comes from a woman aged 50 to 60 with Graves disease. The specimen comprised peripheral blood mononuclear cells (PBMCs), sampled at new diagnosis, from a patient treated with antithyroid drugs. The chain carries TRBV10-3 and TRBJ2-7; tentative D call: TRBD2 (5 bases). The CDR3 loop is CATSRDRGAYEQYF. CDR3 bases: TGTGCCACCAGCAGAGATCGGGGAGCCTACGAGCAGTACTTC.